Listed below are T cell receptor beta chains from one sample, sequenced in a study of TIL therapy for anti-PD-1-resistant metastatic lung cancer. Measured with immunoSEQ multiplex PCR; TCRdb has only the in-frame clones, and not every one. The data hold 25,000 to 30,000 clones, with about 63% observed a single time. Sequencing used tumor tissue, obtained at baseline. The source of these receptors is a woman between 30 and 80 years old with non-small cell lung cancer. Both conserved end residues are part of each CDR3. The order of the fields is V gene, CDR3 protein.

v_call: TRBV7-2; cdr3_aa: CASSLGGGDTGELFF
v_call: TRBV7-7; cdr3_aa: CASSLAPRVGELFF
v_call: TRBV7-9; cdr3_aa: CASSLDDSEAFF
v_call: TRBV7-9; cdr3_aa: CASSAPGPPYEQYF
v_call: TRBV29-1; cdr3_aa: CSALTAGGPNEQFF
v_call: TRBV27; cdr3_aa: CASGPGVYEQYF
v_call: TRBV29-1; cdr3_aa: CSVGTEGDGYTF
v_call: TRBV5-1; cdr3_aa: CASSNGLAGDEQYF
v_call: TRBV19; cdr3_aa: CASSTTLGTEAFF
v_call: TRBV14; cdr3_aa: CASSQGWTGYGSYEQYF
v_call: TRBV30; cdr3_aa: CAWSLGLNQPQHF
v_call: TRBV11-3; cdr3_aa: CASRRDRSPSNEQFF
v_call: TRBV4-1; cdr3_aa: CASSQSGSLFNEQFF
v_call: TRBV19; cdr3_aa: CASSMGGTPYEQYF
v_call: TRBV18; cdr3_aa: CASSPPSVPDTQYF
v_call: TRBV2; cdr3_aa: CASSPPGQSGNQPQHF
v_call: TRBV5-5; cdr3_aa: CASSLELAGGTYEQYF
v_call: TRBV5-5; cdr3_aa: CASSLGSGDGYTF
v_call: TRBV9; cdr3_aa: CASSPLFYYNEQFF
v_call: TRBV27; cdr3_aa: CASSFTPVETQYF
v_call: TRBV30; cdr3_aa: CALTFGTGNTIYF
v_call: TRBV30; cdr3_aa: CAWSEWDYRRETQYF
v_call: TRBV11-3; cdr3_aa: CASSLGGNTGELFF
v_call: TRBV7-6; cdr3_aa: CASSLVSNTGELFF
v_call: TRBV21-1; cdr3_aa: CASRCFLDCNEQFF
v_call: TRBV2; cdr3_aa: CASRTGQGNEKLFF
v_call: TRBV6-5; cdr3_aa: CASKNGQSGANVLTF
v_call: TRBV5-8; cdr3_aa: CASSPRGAGNTIYF
v_call: TRBV10-3; cdr3_aa: CAISEPGGGEQGNTEAFF
v_call: TRBV7-9; cdr3_aa: CASSYFLGQGIDTQYF
v_call: TRBV5-1; cdr3_aa: CASSPLVGELFF
v_call: TRBV11-3; cdr3_aa: CASSSRGQAGNTIYF
v_call: TRBV30; cdr3_aa: CAWSVERNQPQHF
v_call: TRBV4-1; cdr3_aa: CASSPGIFSGSDEQFF